Listed below are T cell receptor beta chains from one sample, sequenced in a study of OX40 agonist ivuxolimab in advanced cancers. Sequencing used immunoSEQ multiplex PCR; TCRdb keeps in-frame clones, though not all of them. The sample contains 65,000 to 100,000 clones, 70% to 90% of which appear only once. Sequenced here: CD4+ or CD8+ T cells sorted from blood, sampled in a trial of the OX40 agonist ivuxolimab. The source is an adult with an advanced solid tumor such as melanoma, head and neck, liver or kidney cancer. Both conserved end residues are part of each CDR3.

V | CDR3
TRBV14 | CASSPRLRQETQYF
TRBV6-5 | CASSSVRYSLETQYF
TRBV27 | CASSIRGYRTNEKLFF
TRBV28 | CASSPHQGTGANVLTF
TRBV2 | CASNNRGVGGEQFF
TRBV11-2 | CASSCVRVAQHF
TRBV5-1 | CASSTGLQGETQYF
TRBV7-3 | CASSLMGGRVDTQYF
TRBV28 | CASNSHRATDTQYF
TRBV11-2 | CASSTRTGRYEQYF
TRBV4-2 | CASSPRIGADTQYF
TRBV19 | CASSRVPGSYEQYF
TRBV30 | CAWSVLDGNEKLFF
TRBV10-1 | CASMEPLAGEGYEQFF
TRBV27 | CASSLLGSGGYEQFF
TRBV28 | CASRGGSGDRVKSQHF
TRBV7-2 | CASRADRSGEQFF
TRBV6-6 | CASSTAGTTIRDTQYF
TRBV28 | CASSPRGRGRTDTQYF
TRBV9 | CASSGSGTRGDTQYF
TRBV6-1 | CASRTARDRGTEAFF
TRBV4-1 | CASSRGAGADNEQFF
TRBV14 | CASSQPMEGFGQETQYF
TRBV5-4 | CASSKTGWNGYTF
TRBV7-9 | CASSPGTSGRNQETQYF
TRBV18 | CASSPSVEQYF
TRBV30 | CAWSTGGGNTIYF
TRBV6-6 | CASSSDREERTDTQYF
TRBV18 | CASSPPRGQGMEAFF
TRBV4-2 | CASSQPRQGGSTDTQYF
TRBV5-6 | CASSLTGTNYNEQFF
TRBV5-6 | CASSLPEYQETQYF
TRBV7-8 | CASSQGTKGQETQYF
TRBV28 | CASHPSGLTDTQYF
TRBV5-1 | CASSEPGQETQYF
TRBV25-1 | CASRGRNTEAFF
TRBV2 | CASRVAAEQFF
TRBV5-1 | CASFSLPGLGSNEQFF
TRBV6-1 | CASSVHSDRLYEQYF
TRBV28 | CASIPRQGNYNEQFF
TRBV5-1 | CASSPGASGSRVQFF
TRBV14 | CASSHGSSVGYTF
TRBV30 | CAWSESGNQPQHF
TRBV28 | CASRNTGGGTYEQYF
TRBV4-2 | CASSLSGGEMVQYF
TRBV19 | CASKIAGALGNEQFF
TRBV20-1 | CSANRGEAFF
TRBV4-3 | CASSQGTSGSTDTQYF
TRBV10-3 | CAIKEEGGDQPQHF
TRBV11-2 | CASSLEWQIGANVLTF
TRBV30 | CAWSLGSRIEETQYF
TRBV4-2 | CASSQGSPGTARYEQYF
TRBV6-6 | CASSDRGGLEETQYF
TRBV18 | CASSTTPLGSGANVLTF
TRBV6-1 | CASSSTGGANTEAFF
TRBV25-1 | CASSDPFTDTQYF
TRBV11-1 | CASSLGRIGDEQFF
TRBV7-2 | CASSLGLLGNIQYF